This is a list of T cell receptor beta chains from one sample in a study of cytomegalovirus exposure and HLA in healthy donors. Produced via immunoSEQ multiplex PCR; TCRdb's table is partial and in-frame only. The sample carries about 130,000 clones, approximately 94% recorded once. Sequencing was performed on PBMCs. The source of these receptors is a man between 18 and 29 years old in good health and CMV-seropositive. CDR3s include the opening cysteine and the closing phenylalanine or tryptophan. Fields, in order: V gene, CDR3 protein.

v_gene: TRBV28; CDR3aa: CASRRSGLAHEQYF
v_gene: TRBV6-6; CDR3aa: CASSAIRGGYTF
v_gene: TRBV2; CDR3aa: CASSQSTSGIAYNEQFF
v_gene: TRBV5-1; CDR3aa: CASSNQQGNGYTF
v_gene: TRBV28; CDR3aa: CASRRTSGVQFF
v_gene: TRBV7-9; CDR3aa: CRVGWIQETQYF
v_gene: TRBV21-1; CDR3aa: CASSTRQGTPYEQYF
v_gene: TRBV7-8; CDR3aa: CASSLRLAGDLETQYF
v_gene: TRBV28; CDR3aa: CASSPSRISNQPQHF
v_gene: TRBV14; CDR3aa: CASSHGDRVHNYGYTF
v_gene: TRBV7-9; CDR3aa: CASSFQGPSYEQYF
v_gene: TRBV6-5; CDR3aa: CASRAWDRGAYEQYF
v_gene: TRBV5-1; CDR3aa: CASSKTVQETQYF
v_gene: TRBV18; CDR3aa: CASSPRAGGETQYF
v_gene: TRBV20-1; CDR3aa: CSARDFYEQYF
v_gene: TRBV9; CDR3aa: CASSVGTGSPRQPQHF
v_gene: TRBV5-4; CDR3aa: CASSSSGSQAGELFF
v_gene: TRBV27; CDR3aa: CASSLTDTYEQYF
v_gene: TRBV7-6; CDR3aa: CASSLGRAGLYNEQFF
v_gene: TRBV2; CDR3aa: CASSLWGQGLDQPQHF
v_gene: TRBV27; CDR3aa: CASSGNRGGGETQYF
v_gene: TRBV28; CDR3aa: CASSSAGQGVRETQYF
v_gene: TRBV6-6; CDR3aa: CASSYAENRKTIYF
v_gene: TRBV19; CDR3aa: CASSIEPTAVYGYTF
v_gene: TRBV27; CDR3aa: CASSLQGVGNIQYF
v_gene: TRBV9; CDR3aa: CASSVTSGSSYNEQFF
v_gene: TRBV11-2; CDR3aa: CASSSWTGGSTSYEQYF